This T cell receptor (beta chain) comes out of a study of human T cells and chemical hapten exposure. Details on this clonotype: Its antigen remains unidentified.

Time point in this sample: patch test 1, 2 weeks after DPC sensitization. Treatment denoted: therapeutic diphenylcyclopropenone sensitization with weekly scalp DPC. Findings and limits, study-wide: Expanded TCR counts at PT1 went up together with patch test score, a positive correlation.

Unique molecular identifiers were attached to individual cDNA molecules within the library. One entry per CDR3 protein, called by TCRdb with MiXCR from the RACE reads. The top ten clones hold roughly 1.5% of a sample with about 83,000 distinct CDR3 sequences, 7.5% to 9.5% of them seen once. With 3 bases removed from V and 3 bases from J, the gap between germline ends came to 8 bases. There are 13 residues in the CDR3. V is TRBV12-3 or TRBV12-4 and J is TRBJ1-2; the D is unclear. The source is a woman aged 25 to 39 with alopecia areata. Some clones in this sample may be carry-over from other donors' samples. The sample consisted of whole blood, taken in connection with sensitization to the hapten diphenylcyclopropenone (DPC). The CDR3 sequence: CASSFPGYYGYTF. The CDR3 region has the DNA TGTGCCAGCAGTTTTCCAGGCTACTATGGCTACACCTTC.